Each of the 17 T cell receptor beta chains below was sequenced from the same sample in a study of sequential checkpoint blockade in melanoma. Treatment given: randomized to nivolumab then ipilimumab (arm A) or the reverse (arm B). The method was immunoSEQ multiplex PCR; TCRdb's version includes in-frame clones alone and lacks a portion of them. This sample has thousands of clones, with around 28% found just once. The sequences come from tumor tissue (inferred from file names), collected from a patient given nivolumab and ipilimumab in sequence. The receptors were sampled from a human donor with melanoma.

This chain links TRBV29-1 with TRBJ2-7; D is perhaps TRBD1 (6 bases). Germline V lookup: CDR1 SQVTM, CDR2 ANQGSEA. The germline V and J ends were trimmed by 6 bases and 2 bases, with 14 bases remaining between them. The CDR3 is 13 residues long. CDR3 DNA: TGCAGCGTGAGGACAGAGGTTACCTACGAGCAGTACTTC. Translating it yields CSVRTEVTYEQYF.

The V and J genes are TRBV23-1 and TRBJ2-5, with 7 bases lining up with TRBD1. TRBV23-1 has ORF status, its function being uncertain. The ends lost 2 bases at V and 1 base at J; junction bases unmatched: 4. The CDR3 spans 15 residues. The CDR3 region is CASSQIRTGQETQYF. CDR3 sequence (DNA): TGCGCCAGCAGTCAAATAAGGACAGGCCAAGAGACCCAGTACTTC.

The rearrangement uses TRBV5-1 and TRBJ1-3; a weak D match, TRBD1 (5 bases). The V end lost 1 base, the J end lost 0 bases, and 8 bases lay between the germline ends. The CDR3 has 15 residues. Germline V gives CDR1 SGHRS, CDR2 YFSETQ. The CDR3 nucleotides read TGCGCCAGCAGCTTGAGAGGGGACTCTGGAAACACCATATATTTT. Translated, it gives CASSLRGDSGNTIYF.

This clone was recorded at least ten times. The rearrangement uses TRBV11-3 and TRBJ2-5, with TRBD2 matching 15 bases. Germline V lookup: CDR1 SGHNT, CDR2 YENEEA. This CDR3 contains 16 residues. V dropped 6 bases and J dropped 5; count of bases not matched to a gene: 7. The CDR3 protein is CASSWGLAGGGETQYF. CDR3 bases: TGTGCCAGCAGTTGGGGACTAGCGGGAGGAGGGGAGACCCAGTACTTC.

This clone was counted only a few times. CDR3 amino acids: CASNRGGGTGELFF. The CDR3 nucleotides are TGTGCCAGTAACAGGGGCGGCGGCACCGGGGAGCTGTTTTTT. V is TRBV19 and J is TRBJ2-2; 7 positions match TRBD1. V trimming: 7 bases; J trimming: 4 bases; junction bases outside the gene matches: 6. The CDR3 totals 14 residues. CDR1 is LNHDA, CDR2 SQIVND, per germline (reference sequence).

The chain recombines TRBV19 with TRBJ2-1, with D possibly being TRBD1 or TRBD2 (5 bases each). Trimming took off 3 bases at V and 8 bases at J, with 14 bases between the two ends. Germline loops: CDR1 LNHDA, CDR2 SQIVND (reference sequence). This CDR3 is built from 14 residues. The CDR3 DNA reads as TGTGCCAGTAGTATGGGATCCGGGGCCGATGAGCAGTTCTTC. Its translation is CASSMGSGADEQFF.

This clone was observed a few times. The chain couples TRBV18 to TRBJ2-5; D gene ambiguous. Germline V gene lookup returns CDR1 KGHSH and CDR2 LQKENI. This CDR3 is built from 13 residues. With 4 bases removed from V and 2 bases from J, the gap between germline ends came to 8 bases. The CDR3 reads CASSLDLQETQYF. The CDR3 DNA reads as TGTGCCAGCTCACTGGACCTACAAGAGACCCAGTACTTC.

This clone has a handful of counts. The J gene is TRBJ2-2, the V gene TRBV19; D is possibly TRBD1 (6 bases). The V gene lost 10 bases and the J gene lost 7 bases, with 16 bases spanning the gap. Germline CDR1 reads LNHDA; CDR2 reads SQIVND (reference sequence). This CDR3 has 13 amino acids. The DNA of the CDR3 is TGTGCCACTGAAAAAGGGGGAATCGGGGAGCTGTTTTTT. Translated: CATEKGGIGELFF.

This clone was counted ten times or more. This chain's CDR3 is CASSLRNPGDEAFF. CDR3 coding DNA: TGTGCCAGCAGCTTACGGAACCCAGGTGATGAAGCTTTCTTT. The chain carries TRBV11-3 and TRBJ1-1; D is undetermined. CDR3 size: 14 residues. The germline V gene encodes CDR1 SGHNT and CDR2 YENEEA. V was cut by 2 bases and J by 7 bases, with 14 bases left in between.

This clone was seen more than once but under ten times. The rearrangement uses TRBV9 and TRBJ2-7, with TRBD1 identical over 10 bases. The CDR3 consists of 16 residues. The V gene end was trimmed by 0 bases and the J gene end by 3 bases; junction bases not matched to a gene: 6. CDR1 is SGDLS, CDR2 YYNGEE, per germline. The chain's CDR3 is CASSVETGGVYYEQYF. In nucleotides, the CDR3 is TGTGCCAGCAGCGTAGAGACAGGGGGCGTCTACTACGAGCAGTACTTC.

V gene TRBV5-1 combines with J gene TRBJ1-1, with TRBD1 as a possible D gene (6 bases). This CDR3 spans 17 amino acids. Germline values: CDR1 SGHRS, CDR2 YFSETQ. V was clipped by 4 bases and J by 0 bases, with 19 bases between them. CDR3 residues: CASSLGRGGRLNTEAFF. The CDR3 bases are TGCGCCAGCAGCCTAGGGCGGGGGGGCCGTCTGAACACTGAAGCTTTCTTT.

The chain couples TRBV11-3 to TRBJ2-1; possible D gene TRBD2, 7 bases. Trimming pared 5 bases from V and 8 bases from J, leaving 19 bases between. The CDR3 runs 15 residues. Germline lookup yields CDR1 SGHNT and CDR2 YENEEA. CDR3 coding DNA: TGTGCCAGCAGCCGGGGGGCGCGGGAGCGGGATGAGCAGTTCTTC. Translated: CASSRGARERDEQFF. Full variable domain (remainder filled in from reference TRBV11-3 and TRBJ2-1): EAGVVQSPRYKIIEKKQPVAFWCNPISGHNTLYWYLQNLGQGPELLIRYENEEAVDDSQLPKDRFSAERLKGVDSTLKIQPAELGDSAVYLCASSRGARERDEQFFGPGTRLTVL.

This clone showed up just a few times. The read stops 1 residue short of the end of the CDR3; the missing end is completed from the germline J gene. The V call is TRBV6-1, the J call TRBJ2-7, with D possibly being TRBD2 (6 bases). CDR1 MNHNS and CDR2 SASEGT come from the germline V gene. V lost 0 bases and J lost 4, with 13 bases in between. CDR3 length: 15 amino acids. CDR3 DNA (partial): TGTGCCAGCAGTGAAGCGGGAGGATCGGGGTACGAGCAGTAC. Protein: CASSEAGGSGYEQY. The whole CDR3 reads CASSEAGGSGYEQYF.

This clone was counted between two and nine times. V gene TRBV5-1 combines with J gene TRBJ2-3, with 13 nucleotides matching TRBD2. Germline V gene lookup returns CDR1 SGHRS and CDR2 YFSETQ. After removal of 4 bases from V and 0 bases from J, the junction contained 2 bases not matched to a gene. CDR3 length: 16 residues. DNA for the CDR3: TGCGCCAGCAGCCCGGGACTAGCGGGGAGCACAGATACGCAGTATTTT. It is translated as CASSPGLAGSTDTQYF.

J is TRBJ1-4 and V is TRBV29-1; possibly TRBD1 for D (6 bases). Trimming shortened V by 6 bases and J by 2 bases, and 13 bases separated the two germline ends. Per germline, CDR1 SQVTM and CDR2 ANQGSEA. This CDR3 is built from 14 residues. The CDR3 is CSVVTGPTNEKLFF. The CDR3 region has the DNA TGCAGCGTCGTCACAGGGCCCACTAATGAAAAACTGTTTTTT.

The V gene is TRBV25-1, the J gene TRBJ2-1; 9 bases match TRBD2. Germline CDR1 reads MGHDK; CDR2 reads SYGVNS. The CDR3 spans 14 residues. V trimming: 3 bases; J trimming: 8 bases; junction bases outside the gene matches: 5. The CDR3 here is CASSEGGRVDEQFF. The CDR3 DNA reads as TGTGCCAGCAGTGAGGGCGGGAGGGTGGATGAGCAGTTCTTC.

The gene calls are TRBV5-1 and TRBJ2-2; D assignment may be TRBD1 or TRBD2 (5 bases each). CDR1 and CDR2 from the germline V gene are SGHRS and YFSETQ. V gave up 0 bases and J gave up 1 base, with 13 bases separating them. The CDR3 is made up of 17 amino acids. This CDR3 is CASSLARAGRNTGELFF. DNA of the CDR3: TGCGCCAGCAGCTTGGCCCGTGCAGGGAGGAACACCGGGGAGCTGTTTTTT.